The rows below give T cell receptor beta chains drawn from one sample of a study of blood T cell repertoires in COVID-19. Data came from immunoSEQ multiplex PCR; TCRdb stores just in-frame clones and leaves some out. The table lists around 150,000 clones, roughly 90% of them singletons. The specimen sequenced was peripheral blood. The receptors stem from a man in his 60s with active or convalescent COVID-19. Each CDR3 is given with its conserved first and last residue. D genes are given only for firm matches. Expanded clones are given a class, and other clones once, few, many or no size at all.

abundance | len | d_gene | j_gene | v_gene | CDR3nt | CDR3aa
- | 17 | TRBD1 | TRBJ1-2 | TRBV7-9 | TGTGCCAGCAGCCCAGGACAGGGGGCTACCATCTCCTATGGCTACACCTTC | CASSPGQGATISYGYTF
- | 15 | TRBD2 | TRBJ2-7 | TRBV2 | TGTGCCAGCAGTACGACTAGCGGGAGGGCCGCTATTAAGTACTTC | CASSTTSGRAAIKYF
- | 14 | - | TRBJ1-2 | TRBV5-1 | TGCGCCAGCAGCCCGGACAGACCCTCTAATGGCTACACCTTC | CASSPDRPSNGYTF
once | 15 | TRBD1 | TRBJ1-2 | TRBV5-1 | TGCGCCAGCAGCACAGGGGACAGCTTCTACTATGGCTACACCTTC | CASSTGDSFYYGYTF
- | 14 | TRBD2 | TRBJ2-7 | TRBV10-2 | TGCGCCAGCATGCCGACTAGCGGGAACTACGAGCAGTACTTC | CASMPTSGNYEQYF
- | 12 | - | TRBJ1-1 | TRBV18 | TGTGCCAGCTCGGACTCCAACACTGAAGCTTTCTTT | CASSDSNTEAFF
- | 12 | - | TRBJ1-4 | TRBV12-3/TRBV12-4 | TGTGCCAGCAGTTTAACGCGTGAAAAACTGTTTTTT | CASSLTREKLFF
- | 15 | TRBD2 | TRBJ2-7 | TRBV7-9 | TGTGCCAGCAGCCCGACTAGCGGGAGGTTGTACGAGCAGTACTTC | CASSPTSGRLYEQYF
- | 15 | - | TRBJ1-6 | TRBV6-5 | TGTGCCAGCAGTTACGTCGGGAGGAGCGGGTCACCCCTCCACTTT | CASSYVGRSGSPLHF
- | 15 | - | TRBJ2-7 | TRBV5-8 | TGTGCCAGCAGGGTACTAGACCTTAGCTCCTACGAGCAGTACTTC | CASRVLDLSSYEQYF
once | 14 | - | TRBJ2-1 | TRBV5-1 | TGCGCCAGCAGGGGGGCGAGCTCCTACAATGAGCAGTTCTTC | CASRGASSYNEQFF
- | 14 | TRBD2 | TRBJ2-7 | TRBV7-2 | TGTGCCAGCACCGGCGGGAGCCACGTAGGCGAGCAGTACTTC | CASTGGSHVGEQYF
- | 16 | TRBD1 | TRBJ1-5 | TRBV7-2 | TGTGCCAGCAGTCCAAGTGACAGGGGGCTAGGTCAGCCCCAGCATTTT | CASSPSDRGLGQPQHF
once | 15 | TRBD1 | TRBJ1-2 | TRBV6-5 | TGTGCCAGCAGTTACGAAGGGACAGGGGTCTATGGCTACACCTTC | CASSYEGTGVYGYTF
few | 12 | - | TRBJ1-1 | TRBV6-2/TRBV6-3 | TGTGCCAGCAGTCGGGACACTCCTGAAGCTTTCTTT | CASSRDTPEAFF
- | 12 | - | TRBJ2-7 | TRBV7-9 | TGTGCCAGCAGCTCCCGCCCCCGGGAGCAGTACTTC | CASSSRPREQYF
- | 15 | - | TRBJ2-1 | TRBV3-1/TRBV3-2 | TGTGCCAGCAGCCTCGGACAGAGCTCCTACAATGAGCAGTTCTTC | CASSLGQSSYNEQFF
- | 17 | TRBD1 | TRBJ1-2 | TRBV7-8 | TGTGCCAGCAGCTTAAGTCCCGGACAGGGGGCAGGCTATGGCTACACCTTC | CASSLSPGQGAGYGYTF
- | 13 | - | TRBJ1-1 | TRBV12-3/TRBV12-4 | TGTGCCAGCAGTCTGACAGAATACACTGAAGCTTTCTTT | CASSLTEYTEAFF
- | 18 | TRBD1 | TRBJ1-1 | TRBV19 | TGTGCCAGTATTCCTAGCAGACAGGGGCTTAGGGGAAACACTGAAGCTTTCTTT | CASIPSRQGLRGNTEAFF
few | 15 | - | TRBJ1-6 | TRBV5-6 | TGTGCCAGCAGCTTGGGGTCCGTCCAGGCGATGCCCCTCCACTTT | CASSLGSVQAMPLHF
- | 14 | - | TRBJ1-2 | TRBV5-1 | TGCGCCAGCAGCTCCGACACCGGCAGCTATGGCTACACCTTC | CASSSDTGSYGYTF
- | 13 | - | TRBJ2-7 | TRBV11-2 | TGTGCCAGCAGCTCGGACTGGAGCAACGAGCAGTACTTC | CASSSDWSNEQYF
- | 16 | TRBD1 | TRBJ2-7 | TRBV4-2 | TGTGCCAGCAGCCAAGTGCAAGGACAGGTCCCCTGGGAGCAGTACTTC | CASSQVQGQVPWEQYF
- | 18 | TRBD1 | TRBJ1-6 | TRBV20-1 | TGCAGTGCTAGTATCCAGGGGGGCGATTCTCTCTATAATTCACCCCTCCACTTT | CSASIQGGDSLYNSPLHF
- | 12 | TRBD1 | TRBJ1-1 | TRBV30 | TGTGCCCAGTCAGGGGGCGGCGGTGAAGCTTTCTTT | CAQSGGGGEAFF
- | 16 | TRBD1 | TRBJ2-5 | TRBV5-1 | TGCGCCAGCAGTTTGTCCGGGACAGGGGACCAAGAGACCCAGTACTTC | CASSLSGTGDQETQYF
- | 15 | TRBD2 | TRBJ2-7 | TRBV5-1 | TGCGCCAGCAGCCATACTAGCGGGAGCGTCTACGAGCAGTACTTC | CASSHTSGSVYEQYF
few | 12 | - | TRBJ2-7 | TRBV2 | TGTGCCAGCAGTGAAGCCGGTTACGAGCAGTACTTC | CASSEAGYEQYF
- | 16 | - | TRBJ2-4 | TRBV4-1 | TGCGCCAGCAGCCAAGGGAGGGGGGGGTCCAAAAACATTCAGTACTTC | CASSQGRGGSKNIQYF
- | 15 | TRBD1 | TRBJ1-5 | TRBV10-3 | TGTGCCATCAGTGAGTTTGAGACAGGGAATCAGCCCCAGCATTTT | CAISEFETGNQPQHF
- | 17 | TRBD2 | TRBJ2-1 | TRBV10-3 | TGTGCCATCACGGATAGGAGCGGGGGGGGTAGCGACAATGAGCAGTTCTTC | CAITDRSGGGSDNEQFF
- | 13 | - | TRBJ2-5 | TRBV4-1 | TGCGCCAGCAGCAGACTAGAGGTTGAGACCCAGTACTTC | CASSRLEVETQYF
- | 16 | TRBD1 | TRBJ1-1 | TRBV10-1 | TGCGCCAGCAGTGAGAGTGTCAGGGGGAAAAACACTGAAGCTTTCTTT | CASSESVRGKNTEAFF
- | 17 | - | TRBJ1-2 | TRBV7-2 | TGTGCCAGCAGTTACATTCTCTGGGGGGGTAGGGACTATGGCTACACCTTC | CASSYILWGGRDYGYTF
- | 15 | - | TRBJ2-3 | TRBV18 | TGTGCCAGCTCACCAAGGGGAGGTGGCACAGATACGCAGTATTTT | CASSPRGGGTDTQYF
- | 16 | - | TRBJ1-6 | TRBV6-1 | TGTGCCAGCAGTGAAGCCGACACACGGCTCGGATCACCCCTCCACTTT | CASSEADTRLGSPLHF
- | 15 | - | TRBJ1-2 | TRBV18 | TGTGCCAGCTCACCACCGGGGCAGATTAACTATGGCTACACCTTC | CASSPPGQINYGYTF